The T cell receptor (beta chain) described here comes from a study of radiotherapy plus CTLA-4 blockade in lung cancer. In the study overall: Overall, about 19% of patients showed an objective response, while around 34% attained disease control.

TCRdb's table, derived via immunoSEQ multiplex PCR, lists solely in-frame clones and lacks some. The table records more than 95,000 clones, approximately 75% of them present only once. Trimming pared 5 bases from V and 11 bases from J, leaving 21 bases between. Germline V gene sequence: CDR1 LNHDA, CDR2 SQIVND (reference sequence). The CDR3 is made up of 14 amino acids. Concerning this clone itself: Its antigen is as yet unknown.

Study-level findings and limits: After radiotherapy and ipilimumab, tumor-derived clones expanded in peripheral blood. Early blood T cell clone dynamics reportedly forecast response best, with interferon-beta.

The chain couples TRBV19 to TRBJ2-5; possibly TRBD2 for D (6 bases). This sequence originates from a human donor with non-small cell lung cancer who had a partial response to radiotherapy plus ipilimumab. Some clones in this sample may be carry-over from other donors' samples. The sequencing used peripheral blood, collected from a patient treated with radiotherapy plus ipilimumab. CDR3 nucleotide sequence: TGTGCCAGTAGTCGAAGCGGGTTACCTTTGGAGCAGTACTTC. It yields the protein CASSRSGLPLEQYF.